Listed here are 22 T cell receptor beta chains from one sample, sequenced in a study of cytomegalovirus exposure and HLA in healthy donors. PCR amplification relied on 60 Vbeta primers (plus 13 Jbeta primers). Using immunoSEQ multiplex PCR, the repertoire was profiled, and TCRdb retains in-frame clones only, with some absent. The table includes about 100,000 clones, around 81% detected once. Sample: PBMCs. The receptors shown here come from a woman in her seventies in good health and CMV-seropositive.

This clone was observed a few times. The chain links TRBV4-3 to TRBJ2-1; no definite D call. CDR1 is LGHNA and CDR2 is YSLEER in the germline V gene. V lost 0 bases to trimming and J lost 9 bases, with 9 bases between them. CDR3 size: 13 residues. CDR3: CASSQETNGEQFF. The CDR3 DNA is TGCGCCAGCAGCCAAGAAACCAACGGTGAGCAGTTCTTC.

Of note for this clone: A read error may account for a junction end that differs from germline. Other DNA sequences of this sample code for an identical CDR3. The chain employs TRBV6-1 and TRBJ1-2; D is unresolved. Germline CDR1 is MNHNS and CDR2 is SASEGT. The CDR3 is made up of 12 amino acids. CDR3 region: CASSEGGYGYTF. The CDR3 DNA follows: TGTGCCAGCAGCGAAGGAGGTTATGGCTACACCTTC.

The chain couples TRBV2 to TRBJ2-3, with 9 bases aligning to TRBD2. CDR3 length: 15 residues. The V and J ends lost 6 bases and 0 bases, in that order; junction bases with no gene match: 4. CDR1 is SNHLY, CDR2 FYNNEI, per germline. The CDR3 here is CASRSSGSSTDTQYF. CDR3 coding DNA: TGTGCCAGCAGGAGTAGCGGGAGCAGCACAGATACGCAGTATTTT.

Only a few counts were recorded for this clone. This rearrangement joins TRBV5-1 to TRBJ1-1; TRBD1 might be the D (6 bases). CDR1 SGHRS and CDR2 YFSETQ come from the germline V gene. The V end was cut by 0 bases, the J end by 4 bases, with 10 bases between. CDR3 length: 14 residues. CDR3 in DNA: TGCGCCAGCAGCTTGGCACAGGGAAGCACTGAAGCTTTCTTT. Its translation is CASSLAQGSTEAFF.

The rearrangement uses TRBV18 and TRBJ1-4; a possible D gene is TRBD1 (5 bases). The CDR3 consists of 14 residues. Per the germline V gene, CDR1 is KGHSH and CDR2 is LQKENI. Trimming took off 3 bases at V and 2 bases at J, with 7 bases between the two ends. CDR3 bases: TGTGCCAGCTCACCTCAGGGTACTAATGAAAAACTGTTTTTT. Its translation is CASSPQGTNEKLFF.

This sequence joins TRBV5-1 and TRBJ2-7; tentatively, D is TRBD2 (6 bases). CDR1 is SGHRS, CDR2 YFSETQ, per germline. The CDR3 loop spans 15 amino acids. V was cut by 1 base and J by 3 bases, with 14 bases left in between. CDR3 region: CASSLRSGGNYEQYF. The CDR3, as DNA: TGCGCCAGCAGCTTGCGGTCCGGGGGTAACTACGAGCAGTACTTC.

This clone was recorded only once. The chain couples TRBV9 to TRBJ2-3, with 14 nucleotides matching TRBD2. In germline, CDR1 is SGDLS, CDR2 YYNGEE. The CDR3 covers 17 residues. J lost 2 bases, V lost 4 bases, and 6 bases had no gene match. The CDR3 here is CASSPLGLAGVTDTQYF. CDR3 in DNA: TGTGCCAGCAGCCCCCTGGGACTAGCGGGAGTCACAGATACGCAGTATTTT.

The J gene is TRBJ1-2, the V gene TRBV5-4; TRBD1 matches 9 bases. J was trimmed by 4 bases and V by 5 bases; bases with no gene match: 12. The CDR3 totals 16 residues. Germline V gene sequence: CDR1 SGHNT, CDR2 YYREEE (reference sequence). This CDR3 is CASRRTGDLGTYGYTF. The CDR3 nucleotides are TGTGCCAGCAGGCGGACAGGGGATCTGGGGACCTATGGCTACACCTTC.

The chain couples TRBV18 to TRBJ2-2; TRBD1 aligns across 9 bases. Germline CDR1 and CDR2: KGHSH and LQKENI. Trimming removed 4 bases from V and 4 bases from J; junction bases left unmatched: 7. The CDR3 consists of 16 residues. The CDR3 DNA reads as TGTGCCAGCTCACTTACGCCGGGACAGGGCACCGGGGAGCTGTTTTTT. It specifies CASSLTPGQGTGELFF.

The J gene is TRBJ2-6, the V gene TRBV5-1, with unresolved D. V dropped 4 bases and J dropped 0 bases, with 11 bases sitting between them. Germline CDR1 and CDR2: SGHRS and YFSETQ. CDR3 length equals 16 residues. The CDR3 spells CASSPRQPSGANVLTF. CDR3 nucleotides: TGCGCCAGCAGCCCCAGACAACCCTCTGGGGCCAACGTCCTGACTTTC.

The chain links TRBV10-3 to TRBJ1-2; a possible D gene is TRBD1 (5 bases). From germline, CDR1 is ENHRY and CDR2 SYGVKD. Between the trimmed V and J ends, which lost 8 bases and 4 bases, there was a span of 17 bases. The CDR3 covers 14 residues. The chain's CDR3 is CAIGSFTGVYGYTF. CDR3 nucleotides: TGTGCCATCGGGTCGTTTACAGGCGTCTATGGCTACACCTTC.

The DNA for the CDR3 is TGTGCCAGCAGCTCCTGGAGTAGCGGGAGTAATGAGCAGTTCTTC. Translating gives CASSSWSSGSNEQFF. This chain uses TRBV7-2 with TRBJ2-1; 9 bases agree with TRBD2. CDR3 length: 15 amino acids. V lost 4 bases, J lost 7 bases, and 8 bases stayed unmatched. In germline, CDR1 is SGHTA, CDR2 FQGNSA.

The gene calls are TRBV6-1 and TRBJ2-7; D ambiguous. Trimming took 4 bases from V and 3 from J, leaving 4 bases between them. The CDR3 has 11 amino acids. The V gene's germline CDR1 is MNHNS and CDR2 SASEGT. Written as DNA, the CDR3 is TGTGCCAGCAGTGTAAACTACGAGCAGTACTTC. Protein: CASSVNYEQYF.

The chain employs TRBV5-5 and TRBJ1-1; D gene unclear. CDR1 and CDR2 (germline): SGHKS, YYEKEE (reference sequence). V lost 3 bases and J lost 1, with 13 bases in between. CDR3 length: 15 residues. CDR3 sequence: CASSSRQVRNTEAFF. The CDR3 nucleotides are TGTGCCAGCAGCTCACGCCAGGTCCGGAACACTGAAGCTTTCTTT.

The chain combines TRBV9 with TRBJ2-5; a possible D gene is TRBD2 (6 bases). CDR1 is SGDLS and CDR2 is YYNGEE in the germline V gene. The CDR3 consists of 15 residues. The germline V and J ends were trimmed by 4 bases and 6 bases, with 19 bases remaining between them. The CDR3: CASSLDGTDGKTQYF. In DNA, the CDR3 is TGTGCCAGCAGCCTCGATGGGACTGACGGGAAGACCCAGTACTTC. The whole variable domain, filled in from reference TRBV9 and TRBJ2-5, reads DSGVTQTPKHLITATGQRVTLRCSPRSGDLSVYWYQQSLDQGLQFLIQYYNGEERAKGNILERFSAQQFPDLHSELNLSSLELGDSALYFCASSLDGTDGKTQYFGPGTRLLVL.

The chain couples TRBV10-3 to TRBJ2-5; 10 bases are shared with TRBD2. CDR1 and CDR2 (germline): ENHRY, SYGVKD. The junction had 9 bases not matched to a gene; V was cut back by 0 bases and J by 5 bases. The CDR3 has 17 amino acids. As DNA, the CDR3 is TGTGCCATCAGTGAGTCGGGAGCGGGAGGGCTTCGGGAGACCCAGTACTTC. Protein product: CAISESGAGGLRETQYF.

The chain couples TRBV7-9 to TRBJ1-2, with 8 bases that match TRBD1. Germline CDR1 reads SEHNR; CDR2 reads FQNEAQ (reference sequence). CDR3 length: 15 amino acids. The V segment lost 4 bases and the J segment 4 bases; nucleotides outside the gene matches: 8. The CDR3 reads CASSSLRGRGYGYTF. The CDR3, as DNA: TGTGCCAGCAGCTCTCTCAGGGGGCGGGGCTATGGCTACACCTTC.

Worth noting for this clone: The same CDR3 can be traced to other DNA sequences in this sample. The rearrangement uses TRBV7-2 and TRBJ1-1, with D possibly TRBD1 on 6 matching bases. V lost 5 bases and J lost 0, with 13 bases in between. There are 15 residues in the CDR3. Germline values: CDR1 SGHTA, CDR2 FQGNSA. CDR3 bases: TGTGCCAGCAGCAAATCCAGGGGCATGAACACTGAAGCTTTCTTT. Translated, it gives CASSKSRGMNTEAFF.

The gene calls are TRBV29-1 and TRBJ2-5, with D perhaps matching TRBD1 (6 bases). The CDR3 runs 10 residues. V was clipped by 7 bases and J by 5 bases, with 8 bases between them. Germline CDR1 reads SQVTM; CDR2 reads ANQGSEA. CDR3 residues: CSAGEETQYF. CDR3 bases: TGCAGCGCAGGGGAGGAGACCCAGTACTTC.

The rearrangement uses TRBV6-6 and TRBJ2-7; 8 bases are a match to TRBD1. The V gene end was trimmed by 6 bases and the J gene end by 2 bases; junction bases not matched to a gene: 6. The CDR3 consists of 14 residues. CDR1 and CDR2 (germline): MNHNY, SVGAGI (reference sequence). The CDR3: CASRGGQATYEQYF. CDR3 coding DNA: TGTGCCAGCAGGGGGGGACAGGCAACCTACGAGCAGTACTTC.

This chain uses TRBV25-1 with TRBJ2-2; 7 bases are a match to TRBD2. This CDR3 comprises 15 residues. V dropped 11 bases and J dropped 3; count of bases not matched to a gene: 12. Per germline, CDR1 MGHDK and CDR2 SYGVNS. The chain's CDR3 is CASQVRGSYTGELFF. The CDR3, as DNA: TGTGCCTCTCAGGTCCGCGGGAGTTACACCGGGGAGCTGTTTTTT.

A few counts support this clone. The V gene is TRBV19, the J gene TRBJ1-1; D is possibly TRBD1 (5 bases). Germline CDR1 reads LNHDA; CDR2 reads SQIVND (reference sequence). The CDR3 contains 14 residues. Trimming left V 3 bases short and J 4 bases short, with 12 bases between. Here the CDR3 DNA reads TGTGCCAGTAGTATTGCAGGGCCCAGCACTGAAGCTTTCTTT. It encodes CASSIAGPSTEAFF.